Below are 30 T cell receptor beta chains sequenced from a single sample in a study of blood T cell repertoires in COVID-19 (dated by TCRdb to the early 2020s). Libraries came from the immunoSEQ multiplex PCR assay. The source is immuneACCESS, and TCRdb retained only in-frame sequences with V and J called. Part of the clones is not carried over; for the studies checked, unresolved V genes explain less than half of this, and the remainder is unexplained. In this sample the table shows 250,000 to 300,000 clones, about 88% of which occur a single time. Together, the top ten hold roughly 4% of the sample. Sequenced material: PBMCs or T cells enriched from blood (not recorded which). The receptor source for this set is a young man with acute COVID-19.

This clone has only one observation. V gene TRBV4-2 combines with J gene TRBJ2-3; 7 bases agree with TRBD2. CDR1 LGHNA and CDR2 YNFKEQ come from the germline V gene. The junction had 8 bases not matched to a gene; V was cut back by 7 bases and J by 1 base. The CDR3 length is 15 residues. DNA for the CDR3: TGTGCCAGCACTAGTTCGAGCGGGGGCACAGATACGCAGTATTTT. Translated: CASTSSSGGTDTQYF.

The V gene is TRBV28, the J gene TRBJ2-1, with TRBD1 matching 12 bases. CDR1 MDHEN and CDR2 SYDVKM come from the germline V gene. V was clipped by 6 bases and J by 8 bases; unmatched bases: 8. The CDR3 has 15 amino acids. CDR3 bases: TGTGCCAGCAGCCGCGGGACAGGGGGCATGGATGAGCAGTTCTTC. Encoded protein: CASSRGTGGMDEQFF.

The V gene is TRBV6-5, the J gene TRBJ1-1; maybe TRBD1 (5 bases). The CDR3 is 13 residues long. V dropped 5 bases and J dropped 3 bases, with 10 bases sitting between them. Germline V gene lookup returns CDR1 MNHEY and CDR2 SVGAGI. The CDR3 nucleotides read TGTGCCAGCAGTCGACAGCGCGACACTGAAGCTTTCTTT. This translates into CASSRQRDTEAFF.

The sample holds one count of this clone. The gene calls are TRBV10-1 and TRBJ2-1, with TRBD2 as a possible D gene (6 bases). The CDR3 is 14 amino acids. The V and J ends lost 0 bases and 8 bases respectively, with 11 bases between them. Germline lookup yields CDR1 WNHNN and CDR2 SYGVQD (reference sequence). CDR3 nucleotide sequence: TGCGCCAGCAGTGAGTCGGGCGGGGCAGATGAGCAGTTCTTC. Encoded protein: CASSESGGADEQFF.

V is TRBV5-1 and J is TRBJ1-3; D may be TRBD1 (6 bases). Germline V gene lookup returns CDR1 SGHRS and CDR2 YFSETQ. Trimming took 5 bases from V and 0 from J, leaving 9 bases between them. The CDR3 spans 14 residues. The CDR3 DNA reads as TGCGCCAGCAGTGGGGGCAGCTCTGGAAACACCATATATTTT. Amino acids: CASSGGSSGNTIYF.

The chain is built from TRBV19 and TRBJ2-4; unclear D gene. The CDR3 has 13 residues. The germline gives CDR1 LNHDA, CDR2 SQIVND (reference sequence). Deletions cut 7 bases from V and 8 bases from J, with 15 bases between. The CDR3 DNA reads TGTGCCAGTAAGGTCCCCGCGGCGGACATTCAGTACTTC. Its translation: CASKVPAADIQYF.

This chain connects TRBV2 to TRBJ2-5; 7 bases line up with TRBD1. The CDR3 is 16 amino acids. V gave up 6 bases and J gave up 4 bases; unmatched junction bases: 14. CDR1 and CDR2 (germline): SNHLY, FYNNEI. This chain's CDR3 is CASRTPDRVIRETQYF. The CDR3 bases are TGTGCCAGCAGGACCCCAGACAGGGTAATTCGAGAGACCCAGTACTTC.

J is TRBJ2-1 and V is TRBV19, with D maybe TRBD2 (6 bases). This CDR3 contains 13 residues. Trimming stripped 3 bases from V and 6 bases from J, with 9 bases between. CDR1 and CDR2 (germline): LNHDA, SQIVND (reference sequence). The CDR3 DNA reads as TGTGCCAGTAGTATTGTGGAGGGCAATGAGCAGTTCTTC. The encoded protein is CASSIVEGNEQFF.

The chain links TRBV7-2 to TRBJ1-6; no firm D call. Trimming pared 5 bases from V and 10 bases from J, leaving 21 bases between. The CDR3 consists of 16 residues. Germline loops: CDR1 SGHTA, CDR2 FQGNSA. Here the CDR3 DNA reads TGTGCCAGCAGCCCAAATTTACCGCGATCCCTCTCACCCCTCCACTTT. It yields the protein CASSPNLPRSLSPLHF.

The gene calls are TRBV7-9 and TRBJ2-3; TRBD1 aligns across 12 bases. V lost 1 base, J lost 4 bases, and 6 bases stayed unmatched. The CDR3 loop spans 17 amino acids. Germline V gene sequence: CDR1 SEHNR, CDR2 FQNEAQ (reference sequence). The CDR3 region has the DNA TGTGCCAGCAGCTTAGGGGACAGGGGGCGCGTGGCAGATACGCAGTATTTT. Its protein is CASSLGDRGRVADTQYF.

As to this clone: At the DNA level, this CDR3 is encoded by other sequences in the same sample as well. CDR3 nucleotide sequence: TGTGCCAGCAGCCCCGGTGGGAACACTGAAGCTTTCTTT. It is translated as CASSPGGNTEAFF. The chain links TRBV9 to TRBJ1-1; D is undetermined. Germline V gene data show CDR1 as SGDLS and CDR2 as YYNGEE. The V end was cut by 4 bases, the J end by 1 base, with 8 bases between. CDR3 length equals 13 residues.

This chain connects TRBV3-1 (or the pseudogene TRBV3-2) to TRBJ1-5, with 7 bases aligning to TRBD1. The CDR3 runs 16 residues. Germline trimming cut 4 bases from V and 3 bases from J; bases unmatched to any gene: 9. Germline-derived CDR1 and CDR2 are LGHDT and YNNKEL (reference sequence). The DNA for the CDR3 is TGTGCCAGCAGCCCGTGGTCAGGGGGGATCAATCAGCCCCAGCATTTT. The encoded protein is CASSPWSGGINQPQHF.

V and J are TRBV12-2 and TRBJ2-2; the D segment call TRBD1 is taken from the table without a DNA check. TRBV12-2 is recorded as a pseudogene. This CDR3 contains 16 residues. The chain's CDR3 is CASRSIRGLSTGELFF. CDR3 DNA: TGTGCAAGTCGCTCGATCAGGGGTCTTAGCACCGGGGAGCTGTTTTTT.

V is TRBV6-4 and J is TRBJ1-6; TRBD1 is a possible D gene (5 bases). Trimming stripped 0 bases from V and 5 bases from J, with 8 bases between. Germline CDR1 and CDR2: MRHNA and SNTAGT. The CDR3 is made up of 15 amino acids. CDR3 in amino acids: CASSDSAGNNSPLHF. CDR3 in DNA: TGTGCCAGCAGTGACTCGGCAGGGAATAATTCACCCCTCCACTTT.

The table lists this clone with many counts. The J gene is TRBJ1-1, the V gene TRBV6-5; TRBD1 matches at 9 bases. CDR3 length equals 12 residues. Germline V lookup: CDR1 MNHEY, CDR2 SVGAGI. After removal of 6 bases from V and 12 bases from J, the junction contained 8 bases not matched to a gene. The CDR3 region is CASSIRDRETFF. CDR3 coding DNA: TGTGCCAGCAGCATCCGGGACAGGGAGACTTTCTTT.

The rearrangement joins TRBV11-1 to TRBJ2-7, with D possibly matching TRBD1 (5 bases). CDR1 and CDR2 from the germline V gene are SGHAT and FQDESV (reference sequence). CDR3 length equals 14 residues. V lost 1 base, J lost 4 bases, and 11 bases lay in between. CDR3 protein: CASSLGQGQYEQYV. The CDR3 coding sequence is TGTGCCAGCAGCTTAGGTCAGGGCCAGTACGAGCAGTACGTC.

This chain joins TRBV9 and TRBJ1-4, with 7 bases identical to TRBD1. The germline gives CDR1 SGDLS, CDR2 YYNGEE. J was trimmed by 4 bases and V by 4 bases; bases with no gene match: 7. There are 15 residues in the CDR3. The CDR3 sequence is CASSPRGQINEKLFF. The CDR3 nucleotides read TGTGCCAGCAGCCCCCGGGGACAGATTAATGAAAAACTGTTTTTT.

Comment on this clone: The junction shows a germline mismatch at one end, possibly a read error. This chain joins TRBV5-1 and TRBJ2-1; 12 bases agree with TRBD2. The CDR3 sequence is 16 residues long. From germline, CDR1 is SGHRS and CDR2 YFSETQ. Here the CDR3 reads CASSEALAGGFNEQFF. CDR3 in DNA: TGTGCCAGCAGCGAAGCCCTAGCGGGAGGGTTCAATGAGCAGTTCTTC.

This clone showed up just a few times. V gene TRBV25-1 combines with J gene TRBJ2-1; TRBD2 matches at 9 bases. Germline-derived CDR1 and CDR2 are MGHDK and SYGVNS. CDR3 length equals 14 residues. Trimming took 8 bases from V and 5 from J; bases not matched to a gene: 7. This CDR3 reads CASARPSGDNEQFF. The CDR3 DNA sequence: TGTGCCAGCGCGAGGCCTAGCGGGGACAATGAGCAGTTCTTC.

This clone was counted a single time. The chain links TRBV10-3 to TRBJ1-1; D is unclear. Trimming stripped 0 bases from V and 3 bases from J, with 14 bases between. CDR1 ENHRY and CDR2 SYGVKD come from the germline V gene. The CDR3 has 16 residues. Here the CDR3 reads CAISESAGGRYTEAFF. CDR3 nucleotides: TGTGCCATCAGTGAGTCCGCGGGCGGACGATACACTGAAGCTTTCTTT.

The CDR3 sequence: CSVLGQPAREEQFF. CDR3 DNA sequence: TGCAGCGTTCTGGGACAGCCGGCTAGGGAGGAGCAGTTCTTC. The rearrangement uses TRBV29-1 and TRBJ2-1, with 7 bases fitting TRBD1. The CDR3 is 14 residues long. J gave up 10 bases and V 5 bases, and 14 bases lay outside the gene matches. The germline V gene has CDR1 SQVTM and CDR2 ANQGSEA.

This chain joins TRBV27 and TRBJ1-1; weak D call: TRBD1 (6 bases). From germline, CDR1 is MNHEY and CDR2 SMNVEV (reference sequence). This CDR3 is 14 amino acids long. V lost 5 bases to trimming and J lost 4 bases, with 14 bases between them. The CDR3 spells CASSPLQGGTEAFF. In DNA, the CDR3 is TGTGCCAGCAGTCCCCTACAGGGTGGCACTGAAGCTTTCTTT.

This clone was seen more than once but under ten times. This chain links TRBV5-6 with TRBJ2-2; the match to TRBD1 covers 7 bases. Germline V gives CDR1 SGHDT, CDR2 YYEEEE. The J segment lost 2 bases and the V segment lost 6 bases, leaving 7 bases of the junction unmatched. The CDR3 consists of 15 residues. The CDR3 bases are TGTGCCAGCAACTTACAGGGGCGCAACACCGGGGAGCTGTTTTTT. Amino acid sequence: CASNLQGRNTGELFF.

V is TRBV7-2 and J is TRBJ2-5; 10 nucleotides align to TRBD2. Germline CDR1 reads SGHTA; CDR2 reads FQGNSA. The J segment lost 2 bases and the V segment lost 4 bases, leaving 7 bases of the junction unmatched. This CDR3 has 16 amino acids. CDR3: CASSSSSGGTQETQYF. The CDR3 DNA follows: TGTGCCAGCAGCTCATCTAGCGGGGGTACACAAGAGACCCAGTACTTC.

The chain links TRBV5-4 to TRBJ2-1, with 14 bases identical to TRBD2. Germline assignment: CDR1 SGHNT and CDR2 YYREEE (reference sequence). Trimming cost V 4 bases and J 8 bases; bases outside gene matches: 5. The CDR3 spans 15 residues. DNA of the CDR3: TGTGCCAGCAGCCGACTAGCGGGGGGGCCCGATGAGCAGTTCTTC. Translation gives CASSRLAGGPDEQFF.

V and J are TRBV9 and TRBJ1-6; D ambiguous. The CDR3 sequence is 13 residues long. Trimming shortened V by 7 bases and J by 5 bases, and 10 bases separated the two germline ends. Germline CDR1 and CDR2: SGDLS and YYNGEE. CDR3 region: CASRPEDNSPLHF. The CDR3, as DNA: TGTGCCAGCCGGCCAGAGGATAATTCACCCCTCCACTTT.

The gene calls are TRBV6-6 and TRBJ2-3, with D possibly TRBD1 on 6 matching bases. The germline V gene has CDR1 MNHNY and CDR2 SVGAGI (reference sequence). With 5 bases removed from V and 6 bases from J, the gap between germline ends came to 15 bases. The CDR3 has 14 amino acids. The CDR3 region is CASSHPQGPDTQYF. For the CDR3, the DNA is TGTGCCAGCAGTCACCCTCAGGGGCCGGATACGCAGTATTTT.

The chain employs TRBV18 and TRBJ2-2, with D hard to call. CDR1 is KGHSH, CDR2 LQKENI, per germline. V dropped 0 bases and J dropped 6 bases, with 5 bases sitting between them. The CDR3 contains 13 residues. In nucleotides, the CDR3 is TGTGCCAGCTCACCACCTAACTCCGGGGAGCTGTTTTTT. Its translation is CASSPPNSGELFF.

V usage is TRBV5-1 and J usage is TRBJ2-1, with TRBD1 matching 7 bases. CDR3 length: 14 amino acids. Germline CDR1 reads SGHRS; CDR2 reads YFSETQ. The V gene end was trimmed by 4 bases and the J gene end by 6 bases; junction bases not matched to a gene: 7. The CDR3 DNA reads TGCGCCAGCAGCAGCCGGGACAGTATCAATGAGCAGTTCTTC. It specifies CASSSRDSINEQFF.

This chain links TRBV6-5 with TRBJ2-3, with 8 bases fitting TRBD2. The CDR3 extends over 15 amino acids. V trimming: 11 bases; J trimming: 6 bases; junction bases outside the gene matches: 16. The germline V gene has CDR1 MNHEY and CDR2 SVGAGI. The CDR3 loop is CASPPPGLARDTQYF. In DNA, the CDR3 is TGTGCCTCCCCACCCCCCGGACTAGCACGGGATACGCAGTATTTT.